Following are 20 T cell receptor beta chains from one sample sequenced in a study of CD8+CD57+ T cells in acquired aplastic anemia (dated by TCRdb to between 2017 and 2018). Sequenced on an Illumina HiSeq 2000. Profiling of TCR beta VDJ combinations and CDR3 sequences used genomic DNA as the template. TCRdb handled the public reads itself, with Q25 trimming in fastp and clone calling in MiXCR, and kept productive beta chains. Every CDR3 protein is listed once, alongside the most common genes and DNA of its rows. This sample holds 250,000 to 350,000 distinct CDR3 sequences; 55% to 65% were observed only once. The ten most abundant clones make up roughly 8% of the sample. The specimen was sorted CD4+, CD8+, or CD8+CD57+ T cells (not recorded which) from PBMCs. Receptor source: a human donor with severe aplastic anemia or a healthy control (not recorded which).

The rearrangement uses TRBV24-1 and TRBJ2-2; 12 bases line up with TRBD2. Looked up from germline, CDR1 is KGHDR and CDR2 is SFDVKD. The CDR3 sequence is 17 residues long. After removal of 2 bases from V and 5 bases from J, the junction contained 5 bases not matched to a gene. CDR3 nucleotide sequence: TGTGCCACCAGTGATTGGAGGACTAGCGGGACTACCGGGGAGCTGTTTTTT. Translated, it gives CATSDWRTSGTTGELFF.

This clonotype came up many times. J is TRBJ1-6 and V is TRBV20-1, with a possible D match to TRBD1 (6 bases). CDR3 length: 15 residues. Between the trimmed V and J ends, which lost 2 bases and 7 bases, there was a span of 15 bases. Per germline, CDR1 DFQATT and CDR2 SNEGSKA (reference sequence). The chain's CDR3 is CSARLRGAKNSPLHF. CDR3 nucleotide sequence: TGCAGTGCTAGATTGCGGGGGGCCAAGAATTCACCCCTCCACTTT.

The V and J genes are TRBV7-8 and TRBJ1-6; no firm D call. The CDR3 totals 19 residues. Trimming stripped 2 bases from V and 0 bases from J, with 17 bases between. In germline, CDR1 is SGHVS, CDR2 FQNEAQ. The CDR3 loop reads CASSLTGRPQSSYNSPLHF. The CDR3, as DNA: TGTGCCAGCAGCTTAACTGGCAGGCCCCAGAGCTCCTATAATTCACCCCTCCACTTT. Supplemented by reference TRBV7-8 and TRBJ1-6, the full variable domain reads GAGVSQSPRYKVAKRGQDVALRCDPISGHVSLFWYQQALGQGPEFLTYFQNEAQLDKSGLPSDRFFAERPEGSVSTLKIQRTQQEDSAVYLCASSLTGRPQSSYNSPLHFGNGTRLTVT.

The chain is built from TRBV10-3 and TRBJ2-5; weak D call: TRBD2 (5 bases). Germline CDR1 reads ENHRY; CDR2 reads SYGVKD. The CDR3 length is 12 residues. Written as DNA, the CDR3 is TGTACCAGCAGTTTGACGGGGGAGACCCAGTACTTC. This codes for CTSSLTGETQYF.

In DNA form, the CDR3 reads TGTGCCAGCTCACTACGGACAGGGGGCGATGAGCAGTTCTTC. Translating gives CASSLRTGGDEQFF. The rearrangement uses TRBV18 and TRBJ2-1; 11 bases are a match to TRBD1. CDR1 and CDR2 from the germline V gene are KGHSH and LQKENI. This CDR3 contains 14 residues. V was pared by 4 bases and J by 8 bases, with 4 bases of the junction left unmatched.

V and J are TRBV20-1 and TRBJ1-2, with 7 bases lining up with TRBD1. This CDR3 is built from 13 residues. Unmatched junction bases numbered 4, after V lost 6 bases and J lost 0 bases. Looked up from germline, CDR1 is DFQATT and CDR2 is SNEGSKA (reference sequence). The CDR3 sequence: CSARDSTNYGYTF. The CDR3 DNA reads TGCAGTGCCCGGGACAGCACTAACTATGGCTACACCTTC.

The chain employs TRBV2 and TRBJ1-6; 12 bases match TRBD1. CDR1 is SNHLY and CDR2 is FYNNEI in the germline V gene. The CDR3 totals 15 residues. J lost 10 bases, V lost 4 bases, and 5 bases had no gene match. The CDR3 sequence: CASSAGTGGDSPLHF. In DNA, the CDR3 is TGTGCCAGCAGTGCCGGGACAGGGGGCGACTCACCCCTCCACTTT.

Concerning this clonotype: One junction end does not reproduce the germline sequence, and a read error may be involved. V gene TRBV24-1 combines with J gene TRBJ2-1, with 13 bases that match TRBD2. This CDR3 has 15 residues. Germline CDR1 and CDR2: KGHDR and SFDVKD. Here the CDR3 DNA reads TGTGCCACTAGTGCCCGGACTAGCGGGGGACGTGAGCAGTTCTTC. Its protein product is CATSARTSGGREQFF.

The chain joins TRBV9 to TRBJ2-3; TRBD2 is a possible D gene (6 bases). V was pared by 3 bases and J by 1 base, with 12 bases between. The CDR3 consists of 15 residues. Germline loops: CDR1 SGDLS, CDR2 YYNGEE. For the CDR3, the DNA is TGTGCCAGCAGCGCCCTAGCGCCAGGCACAGATACGCAGTATTTT. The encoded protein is CASSALAPGTDTQYF.

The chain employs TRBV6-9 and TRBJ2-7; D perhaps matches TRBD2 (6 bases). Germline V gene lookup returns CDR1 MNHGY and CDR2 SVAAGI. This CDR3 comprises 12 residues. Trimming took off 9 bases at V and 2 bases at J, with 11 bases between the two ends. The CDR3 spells CARTRTAYEQYF. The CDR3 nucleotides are TGTGCCAGGACTAGGACCGCCTACGAGCAGTACTTC.

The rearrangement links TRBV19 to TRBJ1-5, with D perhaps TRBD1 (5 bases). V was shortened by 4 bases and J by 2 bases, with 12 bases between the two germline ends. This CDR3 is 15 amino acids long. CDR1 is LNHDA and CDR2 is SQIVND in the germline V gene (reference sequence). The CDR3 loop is CASSTRDLGNQPQHF. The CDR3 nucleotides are TGTGCCAGTAGTACCCGGGACTTAGGCAATCAGCCCCAGCATTTT.

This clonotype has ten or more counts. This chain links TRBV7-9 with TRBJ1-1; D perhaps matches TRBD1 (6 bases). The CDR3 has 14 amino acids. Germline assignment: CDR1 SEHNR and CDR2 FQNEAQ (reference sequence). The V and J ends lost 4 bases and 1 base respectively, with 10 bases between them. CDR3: CASSSQTGNTEAFF. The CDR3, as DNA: TGTGCCAGCAGCTCCCAGACAGGGAACACTGAAGCTTTCTTT.

CDR3 bases: TGCAGTGCGGCAAAATCTGGAAACACCATATATTTT. Protein product: CSAAKSGNTIYF. The V gene is TRBV20-1, the J gene TRBJ1-3; D is uncertain. The CDR3 is made up of 12 amino acids. CDR1 is DFQATT, CDR2 SNEGSKA, per germline (reference sequence). V lost 6 bases and J lost 1, with 7 bases in between.

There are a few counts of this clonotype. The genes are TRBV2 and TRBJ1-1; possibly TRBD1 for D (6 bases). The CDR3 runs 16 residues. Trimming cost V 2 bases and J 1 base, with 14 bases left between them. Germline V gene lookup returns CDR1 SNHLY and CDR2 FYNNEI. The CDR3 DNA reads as TGTGCCAGCAGTGAATTGGGGGGCGAGGCGAACACTGAAGCTTTCTTT. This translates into CASSELGGEANTEAFF.

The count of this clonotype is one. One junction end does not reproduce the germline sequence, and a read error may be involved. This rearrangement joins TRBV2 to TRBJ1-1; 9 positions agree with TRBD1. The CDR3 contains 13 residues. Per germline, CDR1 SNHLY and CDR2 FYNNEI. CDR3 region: CATTQGANTEALF. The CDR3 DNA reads TGTGCCACCACACAGGGGGCGAACACTGAAGCTCTCTTT.

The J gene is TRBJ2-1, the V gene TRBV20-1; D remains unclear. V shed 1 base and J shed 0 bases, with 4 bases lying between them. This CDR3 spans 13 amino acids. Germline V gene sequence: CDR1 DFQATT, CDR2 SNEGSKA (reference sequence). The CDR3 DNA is TGCAGTGCTAGAGCGAGCTCCTACAATGAGCAGTTCTTC. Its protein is CSARASSYNEQFF.

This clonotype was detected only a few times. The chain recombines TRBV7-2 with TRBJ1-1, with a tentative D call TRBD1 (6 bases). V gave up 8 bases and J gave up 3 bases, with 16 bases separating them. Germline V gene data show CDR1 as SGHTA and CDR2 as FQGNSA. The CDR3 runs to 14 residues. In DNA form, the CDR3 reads TGTGCCAGCCATCTTCCCCAGGGGCACACTGAAGCTTTCTTT. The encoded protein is CASHLPQGHTEAFF.

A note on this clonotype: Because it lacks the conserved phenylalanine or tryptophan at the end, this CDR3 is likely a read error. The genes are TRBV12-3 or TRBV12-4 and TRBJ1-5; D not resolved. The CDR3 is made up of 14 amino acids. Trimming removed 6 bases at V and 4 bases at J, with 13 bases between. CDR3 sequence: CASREQWNNQPQHS. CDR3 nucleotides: TGTGCCAGCAGAGAACAGTGGAATAATCAGCCCCAGCATTCT.

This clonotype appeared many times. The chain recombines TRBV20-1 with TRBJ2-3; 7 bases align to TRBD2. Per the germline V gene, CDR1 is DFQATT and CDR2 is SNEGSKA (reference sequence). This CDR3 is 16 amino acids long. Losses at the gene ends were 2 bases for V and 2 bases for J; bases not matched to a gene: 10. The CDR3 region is CSARLLPSGATDTQYF. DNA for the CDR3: TGCAGTGCTAGACTTCTCCCCAGCGGGGCCACAGATACGCAGTATTTT.

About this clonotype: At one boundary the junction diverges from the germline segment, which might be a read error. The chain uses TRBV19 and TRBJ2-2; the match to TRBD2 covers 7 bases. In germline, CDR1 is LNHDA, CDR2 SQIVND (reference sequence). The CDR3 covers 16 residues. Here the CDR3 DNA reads TGTGCCAGTAGTGGTAGACTGGCGGGGGTCACCGGGGAGCTGCTTTTT. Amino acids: CASSGRLAGVTGELLF. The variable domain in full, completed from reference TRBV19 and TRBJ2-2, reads DGGITQSPKYLFRKEGQNVTLSCEQNLNHDAMYWYRQDPGQGLRLIYYSQIVNDFQKGDIAEGYSVSREKKESFPLTVTSAQKNPTAFYLCASSGRLAGVTGELLFGEGSRLTVL.